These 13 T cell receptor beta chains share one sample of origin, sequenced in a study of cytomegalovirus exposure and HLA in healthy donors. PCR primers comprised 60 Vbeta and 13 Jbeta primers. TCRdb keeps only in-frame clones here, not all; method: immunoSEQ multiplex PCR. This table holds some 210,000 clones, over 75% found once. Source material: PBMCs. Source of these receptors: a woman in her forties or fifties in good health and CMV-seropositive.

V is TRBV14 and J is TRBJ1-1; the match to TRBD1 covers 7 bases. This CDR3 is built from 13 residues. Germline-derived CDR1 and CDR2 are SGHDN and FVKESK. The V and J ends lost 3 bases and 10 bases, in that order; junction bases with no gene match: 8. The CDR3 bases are TGTGCCAGCAGCCACACCCGACAGGGTGGAGCTTTCTTT. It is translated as CASSHTRQGGAFF.

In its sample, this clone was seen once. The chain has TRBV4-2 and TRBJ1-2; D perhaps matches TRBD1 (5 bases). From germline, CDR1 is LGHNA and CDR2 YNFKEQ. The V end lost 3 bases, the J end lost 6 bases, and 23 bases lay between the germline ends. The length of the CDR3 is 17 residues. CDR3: CASSQSPRDSQFHGYTF. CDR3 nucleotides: TGTGCCAGCAGCCAGTCCCCCAGGGATTCCCAGTTCCATGGCTACACCTTC.

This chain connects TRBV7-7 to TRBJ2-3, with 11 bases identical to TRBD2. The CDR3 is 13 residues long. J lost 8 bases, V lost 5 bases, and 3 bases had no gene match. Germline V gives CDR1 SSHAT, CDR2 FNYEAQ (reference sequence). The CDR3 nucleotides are TGTGCCAGCAGCACCGGACTAGCGGGTACGCAGTATTTT. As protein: CASSTGLAGTQYF.

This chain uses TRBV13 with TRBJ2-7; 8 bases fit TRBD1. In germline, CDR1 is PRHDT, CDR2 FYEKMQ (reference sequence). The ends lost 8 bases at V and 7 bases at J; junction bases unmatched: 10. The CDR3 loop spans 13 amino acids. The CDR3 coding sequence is TGTGCCAGCTTACTTAGACAGGGGAAGGAGCAGTACTTC. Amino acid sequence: CASLLRQGKEQYF.

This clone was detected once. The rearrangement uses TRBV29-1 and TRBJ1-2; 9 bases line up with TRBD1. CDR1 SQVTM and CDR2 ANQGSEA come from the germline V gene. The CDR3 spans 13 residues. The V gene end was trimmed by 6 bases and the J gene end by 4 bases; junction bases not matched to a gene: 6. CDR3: CSVGTGTGYGYTF. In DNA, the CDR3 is TGCAGCGTGGGGACAGGGACTGGCTATGGCTACACCTTC.

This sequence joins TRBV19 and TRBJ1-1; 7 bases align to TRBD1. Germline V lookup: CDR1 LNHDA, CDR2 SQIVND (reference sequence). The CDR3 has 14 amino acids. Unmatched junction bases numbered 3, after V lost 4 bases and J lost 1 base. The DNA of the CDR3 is TGTGCCAGTAGTAAGGGACAGACGAACACTGAAGCTTTCTTT. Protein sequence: CASSKGQTNTEAFF.

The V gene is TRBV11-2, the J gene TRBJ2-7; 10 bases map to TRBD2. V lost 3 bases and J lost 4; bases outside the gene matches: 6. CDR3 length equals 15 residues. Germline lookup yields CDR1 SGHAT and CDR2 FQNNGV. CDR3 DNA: TGTGCCAGCAGCTTTGGGACTAGCGAAGGATACGAGCAGTACTTC. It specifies CASSFGTSEGYEQYF.

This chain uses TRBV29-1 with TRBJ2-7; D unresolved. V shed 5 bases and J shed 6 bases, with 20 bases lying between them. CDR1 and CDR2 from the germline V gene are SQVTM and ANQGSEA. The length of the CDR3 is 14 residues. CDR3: CSVLASSSPGEQYF. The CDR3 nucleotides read TGCAGCGTTTTAGCATCGAGTTCCCCTGGCGAGCAGTACTTC.

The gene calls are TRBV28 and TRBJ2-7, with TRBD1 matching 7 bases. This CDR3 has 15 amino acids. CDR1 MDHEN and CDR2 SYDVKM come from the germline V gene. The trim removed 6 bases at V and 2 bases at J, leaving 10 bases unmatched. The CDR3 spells CASRPGWDRTYEQYF. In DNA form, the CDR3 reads TGTGCCAGCAGGCCGGGATGGGACAGAACCTACGAGCAGTACTTC.

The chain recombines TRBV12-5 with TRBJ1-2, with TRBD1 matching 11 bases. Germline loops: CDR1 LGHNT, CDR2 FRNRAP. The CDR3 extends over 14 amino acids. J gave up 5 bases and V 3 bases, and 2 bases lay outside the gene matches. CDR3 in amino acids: CASGFGTGGYGYTF. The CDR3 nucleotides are TGTGCTAGTGGTTTCGGGACAGGGGGTTATGGCTACACCTTC.

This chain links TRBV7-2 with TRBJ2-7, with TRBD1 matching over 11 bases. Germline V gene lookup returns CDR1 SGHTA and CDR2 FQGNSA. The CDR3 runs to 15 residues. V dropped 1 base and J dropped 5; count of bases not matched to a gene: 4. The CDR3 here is CASSLDGQGANEQYF. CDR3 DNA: TGTGCCAGCAGCTTAGATGGACAGGGGGCTAACGAGCAGTACTTC.

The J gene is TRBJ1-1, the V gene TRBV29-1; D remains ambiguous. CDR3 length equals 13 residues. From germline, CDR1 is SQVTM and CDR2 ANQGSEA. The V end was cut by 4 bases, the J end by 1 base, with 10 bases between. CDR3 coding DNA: TGCAGCGTTGGTATTGGAGGGAACACTGAAGCTTTCTTT. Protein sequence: CSVGIGGNTEAFF.

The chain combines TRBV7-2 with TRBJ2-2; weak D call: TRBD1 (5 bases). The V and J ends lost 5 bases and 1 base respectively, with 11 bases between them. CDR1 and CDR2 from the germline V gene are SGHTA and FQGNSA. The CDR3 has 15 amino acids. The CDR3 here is CASSMNTGNTGELFF. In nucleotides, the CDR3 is TGTGCCAGCAGCATGAATACAGGGAACACCGGGGAGCTGTTTTTT.